This T cell receptor beta chain is drawn from a study of CD8+CD57+ T cells in acquired aplastic anemia. About the research overall: Each DNA sample taken from sorted CD4+ and CD8+ cells came to about 3 ug on average. General study points: Patients and controls had in common 25 to 30 CD8+ CDR3 sequences.

The patients chosen for sequencing had shown expansion of CD8+CD57+ cells (detected by flow cytometry). Severe acquired aplastic anemia affected all patients. Patients had not yet gotten any therapy when their blood was taken for sampling. Profiling of TCR beta VDJ combinations and CDR3 sequences used genomic DNA as template. TCRdb called the reads again in MiXCR, with one record for every CDR3 protein. The data contain about 180,000 distinct CDR3 sequences, almost 50% of them seen just once; the ten biggest clones take up roughly 13%. The sample holds many counts of this clonotype. Its antigen remains unknown. Germline CDR1 is SEHNR and CDR2 is FQNEAQ (reference sequence). CDR3 length: 16 residues. Trimming took 6 bases from V and 0 from J, leaving 16 bases between them.

Material for sequencing was sorted CD4+, CD8+, or CD8+CD57+ T cells (not recorded which) from PBMCs. The sequence came from a human donor with aplastic anemia. The chain uses TRBV7-9 and TRBJ2-3, with D possibly matching TRBD2 (5 bases). CDR3: CASRKVISESTDTQYF. In nucleotides, the CDR3 is TGTGCCAGCAGAAAAGTTATTAGCGAGAGCACAGATACGCAGTATTTT. Full variable domain (missing parts from reference TRBV7-9 and TRBJ2-3): DTGVSQNPRHKITKRGQNVTFRCDPISEHNRLYWYRQTLGQGPEFLTYFQNEAQLEKSRLLSDRFSAERPKGSFSTLEIQRTEQGDSAMYLCASRKVISESTDTQYFGPGTRLTVL.